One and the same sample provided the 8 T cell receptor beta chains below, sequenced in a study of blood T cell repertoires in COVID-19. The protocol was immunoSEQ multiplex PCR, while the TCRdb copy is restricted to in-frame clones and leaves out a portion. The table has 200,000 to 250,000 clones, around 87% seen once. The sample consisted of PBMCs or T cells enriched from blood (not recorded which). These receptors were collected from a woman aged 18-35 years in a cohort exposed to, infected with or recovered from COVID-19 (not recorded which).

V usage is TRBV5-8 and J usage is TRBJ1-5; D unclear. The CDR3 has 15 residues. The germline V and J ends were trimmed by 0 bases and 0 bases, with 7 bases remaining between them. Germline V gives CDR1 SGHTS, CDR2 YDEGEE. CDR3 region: CASSLASYSNQPQHF. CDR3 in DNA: TGTGCCAGCAGCTTGGCCTCTTATAGCAATCAGCCCCAGCATTTT.

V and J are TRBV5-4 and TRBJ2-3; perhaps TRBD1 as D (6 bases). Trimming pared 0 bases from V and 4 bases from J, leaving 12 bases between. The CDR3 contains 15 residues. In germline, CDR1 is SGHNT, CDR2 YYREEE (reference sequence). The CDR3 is CASSLGGGGSDTQYF. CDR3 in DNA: TGTGCCAGCAGCTTGGGTGGTGGGGGCTCAGATACGCAGTATTTT.

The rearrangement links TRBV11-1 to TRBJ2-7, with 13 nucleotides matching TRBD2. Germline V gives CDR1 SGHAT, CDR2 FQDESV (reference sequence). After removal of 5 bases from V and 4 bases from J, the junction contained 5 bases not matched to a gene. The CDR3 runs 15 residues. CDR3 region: CASSKGLAGAYEQYF. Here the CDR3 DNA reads TGTGCCAGCAGCAAAGGACTAGCGGGGGCTTACGAGCAGTACTTC.

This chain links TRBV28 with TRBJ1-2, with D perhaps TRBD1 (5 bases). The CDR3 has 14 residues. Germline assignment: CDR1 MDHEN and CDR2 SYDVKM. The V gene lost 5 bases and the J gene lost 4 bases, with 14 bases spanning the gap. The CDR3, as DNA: TGTGCCAGCAGTCCCCAAGACAGACCCTATGGCTACACCTTC. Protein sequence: CASSPQDRPYGYTF.

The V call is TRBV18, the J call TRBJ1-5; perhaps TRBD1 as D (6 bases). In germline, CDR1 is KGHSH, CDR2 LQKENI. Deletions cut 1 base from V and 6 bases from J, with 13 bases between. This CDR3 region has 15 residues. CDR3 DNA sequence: TGTGCCAGCTCACCACGGGAGGGGGACGTTCAGCCCCAGCATTTT. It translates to CASSPREGDVQPQHF.

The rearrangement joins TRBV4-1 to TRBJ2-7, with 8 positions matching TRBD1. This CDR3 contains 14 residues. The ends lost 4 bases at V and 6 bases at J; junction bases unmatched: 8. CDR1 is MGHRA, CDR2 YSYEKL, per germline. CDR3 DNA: TGCGCCAGCAGCCGGACAGGGTGGGGAGTCGAGCAGTACTTC. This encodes CASSRTGWGVEQYF.

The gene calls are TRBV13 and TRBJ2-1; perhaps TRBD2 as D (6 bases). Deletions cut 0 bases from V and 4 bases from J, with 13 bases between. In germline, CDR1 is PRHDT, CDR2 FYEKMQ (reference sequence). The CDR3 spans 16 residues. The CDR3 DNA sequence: TGTGCCAGCAGCTTAGGCCAAGGAGGGTTTTACAATGAGCAGTTCTTC. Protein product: CASSLGQGGFYNEQFF.

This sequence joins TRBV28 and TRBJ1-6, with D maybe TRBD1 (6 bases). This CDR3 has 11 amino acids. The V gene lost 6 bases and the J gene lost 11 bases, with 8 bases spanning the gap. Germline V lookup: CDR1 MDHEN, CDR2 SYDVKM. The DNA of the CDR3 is TGTGCCAGCAGGCAGGGGACACCCCTCCACTTT. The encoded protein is CASRQGTPLHF.